A selection of T cell receptor beta chains follows, all from one sample in a study of cytomegalovirus exposure and HLA in healthy donors. Sequenced by immunoSEQ multiplex PCR; TCRdb stores in-frame clones only, minus some. The sample includes around 100,000 clones, around 86% of them seen just once. Sequencing used PBMCs. These receptors originate from a female donor in good health and CMV-seropositive. CDR3s include the opening cysteine and the closing phenylalanine or tryptophan. A D gene is named only where the DNA matches it firmly. Rows give clone size only sometimes, using once, few, many, or a class for an expanded clone.

clone_size: .; v_call: TRBV4-1; d_call: TRBD2; j_call: TRBJ2-2; cdr3_aa: CASSHVSGRRATGELFF; cdr3_nt: TGCGCCAGCAGCCACGTGAGCGGGAGACGTGCCACCGGGGAGCTGTTTTTT
clone_size: .; v_call: TRBV19; d_call: TRBD1; j_call: TRBJ1-2; cdr3_aa: CASSTRDRGHNGYTF; cdr3_nt: TGTGCCAGTAGTACCCGGGACAGGGGGCACAATGGCTACACCTTC
clone_size: .; v_call: TRBV9; d_call: .; j_call: TRBJ2-2; cdr3_aa: CASSTRGELFF; cdr3_nt: TGTGCCAGCAGCACTAGAGGGGAGCTGTTTTTT
clone_size: .; v_call: TRBV9; d_call: .; j_call: TRBJ1-4; cdr3_aa: CASSPGEGVPNEKLFF; cdr3_nt: TGTGCCAGCAGCCCAGGGGAGGGAGTCCCAAATGAAAAACTGTTTTTT
clone_size: .; v_call: TRBV19; d_call: .; j_call: TRBJ1-4; cdr3_aa: CASSIVQESFEKLFF; cdr3_nt: TGTGCCAGTAGTATAGTCCAAGAGTCTTTTGAAAAACTGTTTTTT
clone_size: .; v_call: TRBV2; d_call: .; j_call: TRBJ2-1; cdr3_aa: CASIRPASDNEQFF; cdr3_nt: TGTGCCAGCATTCGGCCTGCTAGCGACAATGAGCAGTTCTTC
clone_size: .; v_call: TRBV19; d_call: .; j_call: TRBJ2-3; cdr3_aa: CASSTLATSRTDTQYF; cdr3_nt: TGTGCCAGTAGTACCCTCGCCACCAGTCGCACAGATACGCAGTATTTT
clone_size: .; v_call: TRBV2; d_call: TRBD2; j_call: TRBJ2-1; cdr3_aa: CASSEEGSGVEQFF; cdr3_nt: TGTGCCAGCAGTGAAGAGGGTAGCGGGGTTGAGCAGTTCTTC
clone_size: .; v_call: TRBV7-9; d_call: .; j_call: TRBJ1-1; cdr3_aa: CASSLGSMNTEAFF; cdr3_nt: TGTGCCAGCAGCCTCGGGAGCATGAACACTGAAGCTTTCTTT
clone_size: .; v_call: TRBV27; d_call: .; j_call: TRBJ1-2; cdr3_aa: CASRLGQYYGYTF; cdr3_nt: TGTGCCAGCAGACTAGGGCAGTACTATGGCTACACCTTC
clone_size: few; v_call: TRBV5-1; d_call: .; j_call: TRBJ1-4; cdr3_aa: CASSLEDRGEKLFF; cdr3_nt: TGCGCCAGCAGCCTGGAGGATAGGGGTGAAAAACTGTTTTTT
clone_size: .; v_call: TRBV5-1; d_call: .; j_call: TRBJ2-1; cdr3_aa: CASSHEGGSYNEQFF; cdr3_nt: TGCGCCAGCTCCCACGAGGGTGGCTCCTACAATGAGCAGTTCTTC
clone_size: .; v_call: TRBV4-1; d_call: .; j_call: TRBJ1-4; cdr3_aa: CASSQEARGEKLFF; cdr3_nt: TGCGCCAGCAGCCAAGAGGCTCGGGGGGAGAAACTGTTTTTT
clone_size: .; v_call: TRBV9; d_call: .; j_call: TRBJ2-3; cdr3_aa: CASSVAHGALADTQYF; cdr3_nt: TGTGCCAGCAGCGTAGCTCATGGGGCGCTGGCAGATACGCAGTATTTT
clone_size: .; v_call: TRBV6-1; d_call: TRBD1; j_call: TRBJ1-5; cdr3_aa: CASSLTGDGQPQHF; cdr3_nt: TGTGCCAGCAGCTTGACAGGGGATGGTCAGCCCCAGCATTTT
clone_size: .; v_call: TRBV11-2; d_call: .; j_call: TRBJ1-1; cdr3_aa: CASSLDRGGTFF; cdr3_nt: TGTGCCAGCAGCTTAGATAGGGGAGGGACTTTCTTT
clone_size: .; v_call: TRBV25-1; d_call: .; j_call: TRBJ2-3; cdr3_aa: CASSGEGADTQYF; cdr3_nt: TGTGCCAGCAGTGGAGAGGGGGCAGATACGCAGTATTTT
clone_size: .; v_call: TRBV4-2; d_call: .; j_call: TRBJ1-5; cdr3_aa: CASSPSWGPDQPQHF; cdr3_nt: TGTGCCAGCAGCCCATCGTGGGGCCCTGATCAGCCCCAGCATTTT
clone_size: .; v_call: TRBV7-3; d_call: .; j_call: TRBJ2-1; cdr3_aa: CASSLPGGGDSYNEQFF; cdr3_nt: TGTGCCAGCAGCTTACCCGGCGGAGGGGACTCCTACAATGAGCAGTTCTTC
clone_size: .; v_call: TRBV10-3; d_call: TRBD2; j_call: TRBJ2-1; cdr3_aa: CAISPRFVPAGDNEQFF; cdr3_nt: TGTGCCATCAGTCCCCGGTTCGTTCCAGCGGGAGACAATGAGCAGTTCTTC
clone_size: .; v_call: TRBV20-1; d_call: .; j_call: TRBJ1-1; cdr3_aa: CSAPGSPGAFF; cdr3_nt: TGCAGTGCTCCGGGGTCTCCTGGGGCTTTCTTT
clone_size: .; v_call: TRBV4-2; d_call: TRBD1; j_call: TRBJ1-3; cdr3_aa: CASSQEGQGAFGNTIYF; cdr3_nt: TGTGCCAGCAGCCAAGAGGGACAGGGGGCTTTTGGAAACACCATATATTTT
clone_size: .; v_call: TRBV6-1; d_call: .; j_call: TRBJ2-7; cdr3_aa: CASSVVTVISYEQYF; cdr3_nt: TGTGCCAGCAGTGTGGTCACGGTCATCTCCTACGAGCAGTACTTC
clone_size: .; v_call: TRBV6-6; d_call: TRBD2; j_call: TRBJ2-3; cdr3_aa: CASSRGLAETDTQYF; cdr3_nt: TGTGCCAGCAGCCGGGGACTAGCGGAAACAGATACGCAGTATTTT
clone_size: .; v_call: TRBV5-1; d_call: TRBD2; j_call: TRBJ2-1; cdr3_aa: CASSGTSGGGEQFF; cdr3_nt: TGCGCCAGCAGCGGGACTAGCGGGGGTGGTGAGCAGTTCTTC
clone_size: .; v_call: TRBV5-6; d_call: TRBD1; j_call: TRBJ2-5; cdr3_aa: CASSTGTAETQYF; cdr3_nt: TGTGCCAGCAGCACCGGGACAGCAGAGACCCAGTACTTC
clone_size: .; v_call: TRBV13; d_call: .; j_call: TRBJ2-1; cdr3_aa: CASSLGGDPSYNEQFF; cdr3_nt: TGTGCCAGCAGCTTAGGAGGGGATCCCTCCTACAATGAGCAGTTCTTC
clone_size: .; v_call: TRBV9; d_call: TRBD1; j_call: TRBJ1-2; cdr3_aa: CASSERPGQKPDVGYGYTF; cdr3_nt: TGTGCCAGCAGCGAACGTCCGGGACAGAAACCAGACGTCGGATATGGCTACACCTTC
clone_size: .; v_call: TRBV30; d_call: TRBD2; j_call: TRBJ2-2; cdr3_aa: CAWSVLAGLNTGELFF; cdr3_nt: TGTGCCTGGAGTGTGCTAGCGGGGCTTAACACCGGGGAGCTGTTTTTT
clone_size: .; v_call: TRBV7-9; d_call: .; j_call: TRBJ1-4; cdr3_aa: CASSSRDARTNEKLFF; cdr3_nt: TGTGCCAGCAGCTCGCGGGACGCACGAACTAATGAAAAACTGTTTTTT
clone_size: .; v_call: TRBV7-3; d_call: .; j_call: TRBJ2-7; cdr3_aa: CASSLGANLTYEQYF; cdr3_nt: TGTGCCAGCAGCTTAGGGGCAAATCTAACCTACGAGCAGTACTTC
clone_size: .; v_call: TRBV28; d_call: TRBD1; j_call: TRBJ2-7; cdr3_aa: CASSSPGQGLVLYEQYF; cdr3_nt: TGTGCCAGCAGTTCTCCGGGACAGGGGTTGGTTCTCTACGAGCAGTACTTC
clone_size: .; v_call: TRBV29-1; d_call: TRBD2; j_call: TRBJ2-5; cdr3_aa: CSVETWGGETQYF; cdr3_nt: TGCAGCGTTGAAACCTGGGGGGGAGAGACCCAGTACTTC
clone_size: .; v_call: TRBV10-2; d_call: TRBD1; j_call: TRBJ2-7; cdr3_aa: CASIGQATYEQYF; cdr3_nt: TGCGCCAGCATTGGACAGGCTACCTACGAGCAGTACTTC
clone_size: .; v_call: TRBV10-1; d_call: TRBD2; j_call: TRBJ2-1; cdr3_aa: CASSTGLAGVYEQFF; cdr3_nt: TGCGCCAGTTCCACGGGACTAGCGGGAGTCTATGAGCAGTTCTTC
clone_size: .; v_call: TRBV11-1; d_call: TRBD1; j_call: TRBJ1-1; cdr3_aa: CASSLTGDTEAFF; cdr3_nt: TGTGCCAGCAGCTTAACAGGGGACACTGAAGCTTTCTTT
clone_size: .; v_call: TRBV10-1; d_call: TRBD1; j_call: TRBJ2-5; cdr3_aa: CSSSDPTGAEETQYF; cdr3_nt: TGCTCCAGCAGTGACCCCACAGGGGCCGAAGAGACCCAGTACTTC
clone_size: .; v_call: TRBV25-1; d_call: .; j_call: TRBJ1-6; cdr3_aa: CARSEYGGPYNSPLHF; cdr3_nt: TGTGCCCGCAGTGAATATGGAGGCCCCTATAATTCACCCCTCCACTTT
clone_size: .; v_call: TRBV6-5; d_call: .; j_call: TRBJ2-3; cdr3_aa: CASGGAGVWTDTQYF; cdr3_nt: TGTGCCAGTGGGGGGGCCGGGGTTTGGACAGATACGCAGTATTTT
clone_size: .; v_call: TRBV6-6; d_call: .; j_call: TRBJ1-2; cdr3_aa: CASTTGGQGGGYTF; cdr3_nt: TGTGCCAGCACCACCGGCGGGCAGGGAGGTGGCTACACCTTC
clone_size: .; v_call: TRBV10-1; d_call: TRBD1; j_call: TRBJ1-1; cdr3_aa: CASSAGTGGMNTEAFF; cdr3_nt: TGCGCCAGCAGTGCAGGGACAGGGGGCATGAACACTGAAGCTTTCTTT
clone_size: .; v_call: TRBV5-1; d_call: TRBD1; j_call: TRBJ1-2; cdr3_aa: CASSSTGVGNYGYTF; cdr3_nt: TGCGCCAGCAGCTCGACAGGGGTTGGCAACTATGGCTACACCTTC
clone_size: .; v_call: TRBV18; d_call: .; j_call: TRBJ1-1; cdr3_aa: CASSPRRQGRTNTEAFF; cdr3_nt: TGTGCCAGCTCACCACGCCGGCAGGGGCGGACGAACACTGAAGCTTTCTTT
clone_size: once; v_call: TRBV7-8; d_call: TRBD1; j_call: TRBJ2-7; cdr3_aa: CASSLRGRGYEQYF; cdr3_nt: TGTGCCAGCAGCTTACGGGGCAGGGGGTACGAGCAGTACTTC
clone_size: .; v_call: TRBV7-2; d_call: TRBD1; j_call: TRBJ1-5; cdr3_aa: CASSTDRAINQPQHF; cdr3_nt: TGTGCCAGCAGCACGGACAGGGCGATCAATCAGCCCCAGCATTTT
clone_size: .; v_call: TRBV11-2; d_call: TRBD2; j_call: TRBJ2-5; cdr3_aa: CASSRGTSGRGPRETQYF; cdr3_nt: TGTGCCAGCAGCCGAGGGACTAGCGGGAGGGGGCCAAGAGAGACCCAGTACTTC
clone_size: .; v_call: TRBV29-1; d_call: .; j_call: TRBJ2-7; cdr3_aa: CSVVGAGVTYEQYF; cdr3_nt: TGCAGCGTTGTCGGGGCAGGGGTTACGTACGAGCAGTACTTC
clone_size: .; v_call: TRBV28; d_call: .; j_call: TRBJ1-4; cdr3_aa: CASITGLGEKLFF; cdr3_nt: TGTGCCAGCATAACAGGGTTAGGTGAAAAACTGTTTTTT
clone_size: once; v_call: TRBV7-9; d_call: TRBD2; j_call: TRBJ2-7; cdr3_aa: CASSLVAGTSSYEQYF; cdr3_nt: TGTGCCAGCAGCTTAGTGGCCGGGACTAGCTCCTACGAGCAGTACTTC
clone_size: .; v_call: TRBV4-1; d_call: TRBD1; j_call: TRBJ1-2; cdr3_aa: CASSQSGGNYGYTF; cdr3_nt: TGCGCCAGCAGCCAATCAGGGGGTAACTATGGCTACACCTTC
clone_size: .; v_call: TRBV29-1; d_call: .; j_call: TRBJ1-4; cdr3_aa: CSVEAGQSEKLFF; cdr3_nt: TGCAGCGTTGAGGCGGGCCAGAGTGAAAAACTGTTTTTT
clone_size: .; v_call: TRBV15; d_call: .; j_call: TRBJ1-1; cdr3_aa: CATRTRTEAFF; cdr3_nt: TGTGCCACCAGAACAAGAACTGAAGCTTTCTTT
clone_size: few; v_call: TRBV12-5; d_call: TRBD2; j_call: TRBJ2-2; cdr3_aa: CASGSLAGAGELFF; cdr3_nt: TGTGCTAGTGGTTCACTAGCGGGGGCCGGGGAGCTGTTTTTT
clone_size: .; v_call: TRBV11-2; d_call: TRBD2; j_call: TRBJ2-5; cdr3_aa: CASTGAGVPQETQYF; cdr3_nt: TGTGCCAGCACTGGTGCGGGGGTTCCCCAAGAGACCCAGTACTTC
clone_size: .; v_call: TRBV2; d_call: .; j_call: TRBJ1-6; cdr3_aa: CASSNQDGNNSPLHF; cdr3_nt: TGTGCCAGCAGCAATCAGGACGGGAATAATTCACCCCTCCACTTT
clone_size: .; v_call: TRBV2; d_call: TRBD1; j_call: TRBJ1-2; cdr3_aa: CASRTGTAAF; cdr3_nt: TGTGCCAGCAGAACCGGGACAGCCGCCTTC
clone_size: .; v_call: TRBV11-2; d_call: .; j_call: TRBJ1-4; cdr3_aa: CASSTRTGDLLFF; cdr3_nt: TGTGCCAGCAGCACTAGGACGGGGGATCTTTTGTTTTTT
clone_size: .; v_call: TRBV20-1; d_call: .; j_call: TRBJ1-2; cdr3_aa: CSAQQRGGAF; cdr3_nt: TGCAGTGCTCAACAGAGGGGGGGCGCCTTC